This T cell receptor beta chain was profiled in a study of cytomegalovirus exposure and HLA in healthy donors. Per germline, CDR1 SGHAT and CDR2 FQNNGV. This CDR3 comprises 15 residues. Trimming cost V 6 bases and J 5 bases, with 20 bases left between them. Vbeta (60) and Jbeta (13) primers were used in the PCR. The method was immunoSEQ multiplex PCR; TCRdb's version includes in-frame clones alone and lacks a portion of them. Of some 150,000 clones listed, around two thirds are singletons. This receptor was obtained from a young man in good health and CMV-seropositive. This chain joins TRBV11-2 and TRBJ2-7; possible D gene TRBD2, 5 bases. The sample comprised PBMCs. CDR3 sequence: CASSDTPSGEDEQYF. In DNA, the CDR3 is TGTGCCAGCAGTGATACCCCCTCCGGGGAAGACGAGCAGTACTTC.